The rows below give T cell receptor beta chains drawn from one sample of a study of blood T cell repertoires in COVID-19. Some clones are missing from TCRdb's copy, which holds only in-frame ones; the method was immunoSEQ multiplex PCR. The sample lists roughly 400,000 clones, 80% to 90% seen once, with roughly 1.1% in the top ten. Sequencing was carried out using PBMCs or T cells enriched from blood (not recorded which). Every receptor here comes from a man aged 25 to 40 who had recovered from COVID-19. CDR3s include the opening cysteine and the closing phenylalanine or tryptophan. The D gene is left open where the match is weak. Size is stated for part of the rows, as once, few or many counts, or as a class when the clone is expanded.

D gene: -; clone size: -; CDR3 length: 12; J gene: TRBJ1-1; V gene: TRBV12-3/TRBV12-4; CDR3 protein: CASSLRGTEAFF; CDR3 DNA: TGTGCCAGCAGCCTAAGGGGTACTGAAGCTTTCTTT
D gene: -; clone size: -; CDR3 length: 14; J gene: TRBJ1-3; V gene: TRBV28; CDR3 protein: CASSFRGSGNTIYF; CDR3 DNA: TGTGCCAGCAGTTTTAGGGGATCTGGAAACACCATATATTTT
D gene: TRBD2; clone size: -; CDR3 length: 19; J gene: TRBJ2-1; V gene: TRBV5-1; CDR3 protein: CASSPQPQTSLTPNNEQFF; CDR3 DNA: TGCGCCAGCAGCCCCCAGCCACAGACTAGCCTGACCCCAAACAATGAGCAGTTCTTC
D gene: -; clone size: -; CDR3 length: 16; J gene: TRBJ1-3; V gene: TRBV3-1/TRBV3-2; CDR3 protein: CASSHPGEGNGNTIYF; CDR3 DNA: TGTGCCAGCAGCCACCCGGGGGAGGGGAACGGAAACACCATATATTTT
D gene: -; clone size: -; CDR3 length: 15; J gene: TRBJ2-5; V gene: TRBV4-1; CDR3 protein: CASSQGGRSQETQYF; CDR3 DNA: TGCGCCAGCAGCCAAGGTGGCAGATCCCAAGAGACCCAGTACTTC
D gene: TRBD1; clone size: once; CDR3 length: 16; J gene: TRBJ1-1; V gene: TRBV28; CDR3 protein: CASSLDWTGGGTEAFF; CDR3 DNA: TGTGCCAGCAGTTTAGACTGGACAGGGGGAGGGACTGAAGCTTTCTTT
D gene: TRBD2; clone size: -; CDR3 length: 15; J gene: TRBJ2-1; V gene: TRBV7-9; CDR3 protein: CASSLTGGPMNEQFF; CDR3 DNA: TGTGCCAGCAGCCTGACGGGAGGGCCGATGAATGAGCAGTTCTTC
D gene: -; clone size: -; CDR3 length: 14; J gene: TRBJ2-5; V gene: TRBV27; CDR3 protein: CASSSGGILETQYF; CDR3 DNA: TGTGCCAGCAGTTCAGGGGGGATCTTGGAGACCCAGTACTTC
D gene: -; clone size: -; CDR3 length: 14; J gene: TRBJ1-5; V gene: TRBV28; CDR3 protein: CASRGGGGNQPQHF; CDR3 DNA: TGTGCCAGCAGGGGCGGGGGCGGCAATCAGCCCCAGCATTTT
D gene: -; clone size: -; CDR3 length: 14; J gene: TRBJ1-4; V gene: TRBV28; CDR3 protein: CASSFLGTNEKLFF; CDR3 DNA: TGTGCCAGCAGTTTCCTCGGGACTAATGAAAAACTGTTTTTT
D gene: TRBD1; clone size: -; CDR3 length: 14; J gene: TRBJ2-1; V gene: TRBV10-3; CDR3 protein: CAISISRDSDPQVF; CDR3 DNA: TGTGCCATCAGTATCAGCCGGGACAGCGACCCGCAGGTCTTC
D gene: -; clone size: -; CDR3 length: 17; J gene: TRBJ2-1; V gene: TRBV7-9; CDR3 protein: CASSLRRATGVRNEQFF; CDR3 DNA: TGTGCCAGCAGCCTGAGGCGAGCAACCGGGGTTCGCAATGAGCAGTTCTTC
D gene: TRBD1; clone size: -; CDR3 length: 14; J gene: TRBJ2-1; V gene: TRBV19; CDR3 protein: CASSIGQGANEQFF; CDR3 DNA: TGTGCCAGTAGTATAGGGCAGGGGGCAAATGAGCAGTTCTTC
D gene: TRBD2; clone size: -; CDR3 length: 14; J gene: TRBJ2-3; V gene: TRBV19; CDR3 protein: CASRLAGGTDTQYF; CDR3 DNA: TGTGCCAGTAGACTAGCGGGGGGCACAGATACGCAGTATTTT
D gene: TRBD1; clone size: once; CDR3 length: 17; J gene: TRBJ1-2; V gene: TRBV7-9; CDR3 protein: CASSPEQGRRGGYGYTF; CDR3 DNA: TGTGCCAGCAGCCCTGAACAGGGGCGTCGGGGCGGCTATGGCTACACCTTC
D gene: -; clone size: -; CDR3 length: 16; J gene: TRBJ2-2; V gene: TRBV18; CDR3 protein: CASSPPWQGTTGELFF; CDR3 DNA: TGTGCCAGCTCACCACCGTGGCAGGGAACGACCGGGGAGCTGTTTTTT
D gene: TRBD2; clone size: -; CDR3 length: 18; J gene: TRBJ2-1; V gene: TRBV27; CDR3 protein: CASSLGTSGVSSYNEQFF; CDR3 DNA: TGTGCCAGCAGTCTCGGGACTAGCGGGGTGAGCTCCTACAATGAGCAGTTCTTC
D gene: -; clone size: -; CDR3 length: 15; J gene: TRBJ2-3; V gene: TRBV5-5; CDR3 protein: CASSYRRAEGDTQYF; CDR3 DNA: TGTGCCAGCAGCTACCGTAGGGCAGAGGGAGATACGCAGTATTTT